This TCR beta chain was captured in a study of blood T cell repertoires in COVID-19. For this clone: Mismatch with germline at one junction end may stem from a read error.

Measured with immunoSEQ multiplex PCR; TCRdb has only the in-frame clones, and not every one. This table holds about 490,000 clones, around 85% found once. Germline loops: CDR1 KGHSH, CDR2 LQKENI. This CDR3 has 12 amino acids. The rearrangement joins TRBV18 to TRBJ2-7; no definite D call. This TCR derives from a human donor in a cohort sampled during active COVID-19. The sequencing sample was made of peripheral blood. The CDR3, as DNA: TGTGCCAGCTCACCTTCCTCCGACGAGCAGTACTTC. Residues: CASSPSSDEQYF. Full variable domain (outside the CDR3, taken from reference TRBV18 and TRBJ2-7): NAGVMQNPRHLVRRRGQEARLRCSPMKGHSHVYWYRQLPEEGLKFMVYLQKENIIDESGMPKERFSAEFPKEGPSILRIQQVVRGDSAAYFCASSPSSDEQYFGPGTRLTVT.